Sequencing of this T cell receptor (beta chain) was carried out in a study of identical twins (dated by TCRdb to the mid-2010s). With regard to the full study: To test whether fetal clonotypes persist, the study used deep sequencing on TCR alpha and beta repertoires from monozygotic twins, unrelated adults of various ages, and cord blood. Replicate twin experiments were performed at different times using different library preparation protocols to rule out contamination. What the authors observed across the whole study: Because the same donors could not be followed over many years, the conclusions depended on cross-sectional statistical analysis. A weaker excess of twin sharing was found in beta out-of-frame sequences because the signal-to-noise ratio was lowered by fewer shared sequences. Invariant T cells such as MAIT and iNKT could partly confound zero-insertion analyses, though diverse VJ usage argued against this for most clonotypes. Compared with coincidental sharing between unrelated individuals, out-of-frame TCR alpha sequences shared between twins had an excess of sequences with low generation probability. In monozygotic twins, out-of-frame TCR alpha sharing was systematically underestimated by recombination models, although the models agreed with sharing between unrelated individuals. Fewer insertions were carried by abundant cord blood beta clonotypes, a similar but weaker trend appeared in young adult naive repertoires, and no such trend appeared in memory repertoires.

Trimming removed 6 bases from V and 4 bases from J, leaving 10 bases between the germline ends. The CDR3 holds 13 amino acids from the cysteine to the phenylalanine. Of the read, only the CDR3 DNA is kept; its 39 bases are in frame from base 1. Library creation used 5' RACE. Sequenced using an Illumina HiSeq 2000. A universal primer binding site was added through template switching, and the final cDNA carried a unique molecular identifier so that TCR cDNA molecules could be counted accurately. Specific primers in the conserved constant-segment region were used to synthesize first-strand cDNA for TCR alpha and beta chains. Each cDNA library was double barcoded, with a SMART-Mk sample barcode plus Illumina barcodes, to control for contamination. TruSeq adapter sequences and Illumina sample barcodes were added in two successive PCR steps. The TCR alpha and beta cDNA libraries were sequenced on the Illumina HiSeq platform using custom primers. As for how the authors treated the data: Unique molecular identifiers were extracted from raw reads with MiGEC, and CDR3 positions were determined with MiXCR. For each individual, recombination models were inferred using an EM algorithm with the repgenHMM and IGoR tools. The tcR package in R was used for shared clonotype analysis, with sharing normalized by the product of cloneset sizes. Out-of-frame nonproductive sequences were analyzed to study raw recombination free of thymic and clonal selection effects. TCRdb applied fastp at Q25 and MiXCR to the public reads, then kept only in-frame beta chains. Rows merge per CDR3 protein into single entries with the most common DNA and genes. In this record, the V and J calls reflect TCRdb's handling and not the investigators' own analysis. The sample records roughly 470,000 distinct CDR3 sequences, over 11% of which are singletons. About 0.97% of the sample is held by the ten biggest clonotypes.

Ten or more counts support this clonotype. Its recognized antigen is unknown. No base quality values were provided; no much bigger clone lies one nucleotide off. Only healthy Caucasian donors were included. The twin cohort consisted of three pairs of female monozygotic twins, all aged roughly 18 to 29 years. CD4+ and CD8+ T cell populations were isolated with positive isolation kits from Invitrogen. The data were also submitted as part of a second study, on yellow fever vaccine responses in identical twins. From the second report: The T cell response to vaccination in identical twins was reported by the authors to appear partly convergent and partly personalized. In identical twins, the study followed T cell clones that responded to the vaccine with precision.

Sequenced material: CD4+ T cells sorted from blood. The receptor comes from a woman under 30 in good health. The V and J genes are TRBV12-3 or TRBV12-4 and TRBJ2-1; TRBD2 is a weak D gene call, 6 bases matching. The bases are TGTGCCAGCAGCCCCGGAGGGTACAATGAGCAGTTCTTC. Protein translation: CASSPGGYNEQFF.